These T cell receptor beta chains were read from a single sample in a study of T cell responses to AZD1222 COVID-19 vaccine. Sequencing used immunoSEQ multiplex PCR; TCRdb keeps in-frame clones, though not all of them. This table has fewer than 95,000 clones, around 90% appearing once. The specimen was peripheral blood, collected 28 days after the second AZD1222 dose. The receptors were gathered from an adult who received the AZD1222 COVID-19 vaccine. Both conserved end residues are part of each CDR3. A D gene is named only where the DNA matches it firmly.

d_gene	v_gene	len	j_gene	CDR3aa
TRBD2	TRBV10-3	12	TRBJ2-7	CAIGLATYEQYF
TRBD2	TRBV2	13	TRBJ2-1	CASSGAGRNEQFF
-	TRBV27	15	TRBJ2-7	CASSLQPSNSYEQYF
-	TRBV13	19	TRBJ2-7	CASSRSPPIATGVPYEQYF
-	TRBV5-6	14	TRBJ2-1	CASDLPDREGEQFF
-	TRBV3-1/TRBV3-2	21	TRBJ2-6	CASSQTRPGQLFPSGANVLTF
TRBD2	TRBV7-2	15	TRBJ2-1	CASSLAGTRVNEQFF
-	TRBV2	16	TRBJ1-5	CASSAGRLMTYQPQHF
TRBD1	TRBV23-1	17	TRBJ1-5	CASSPGTEKNSNQPQHF
-	TRBV28	14	TRBJ1-3	CASSPPGAGNTIYF
-	TRBV24-1	14	TRBJ2-5	CATSEGGAWETQYF
-	TRBV28	14	TRBJ2-3	CASSSDPWGDTQYF
-	TRBV28	11	TRBJ1-2	CASSTNYGYTF
-	TRBV30	10	TRBJ2-3	CASVSHTQYF
TRBD1	TRBV11-1	15	TRBJ2-1	CASSAGQGIYNEQFF
TRBD1	TRBV7-3	15	TRBJ2-1	CASSPGTGGVNEQFF
TRBD2	TRBV6-5	15	TRBJ2-3	CASSPLGLAGVVQYF
TRBD1	TRBV3-1/TRBV3-2	16	TRBJ2-2	CASSQGRRGPGGELFF
-	TRBV9	16	TRBJ2-1	CASSVAGASSNNEQFF
-	TRBV7-8	16	TRBJ1-5	CASLGPRTVRNQPQHF
-	TRBV7-3	14	TRBJ1-1	CASSPSPTGTEAFF
-	TRBV5-1	14	TRBJ2-7	CASSPGQLSYEQYF
-	TRBV7-9	14	TRBJ1-6	CASSLGQGYSPLHF
-	TRBV19	15	TRBJ2-7	CASSIGVPSSYEQYF
-	TRBV3-1/TRBV3-2	12	TRBJ1-1	CASSQEGRVAFF
TRBD1	TRBV5-4	15	TRBJ2-7	CASSFGQGEAYEQYF
-	TRBV24-1	13	TRBJ1-2	CATSQGSNYGYTF
-	TRBV28	14	TRBJ1-1	CASSSAGTGTEAFF
-	TRBV29-1	14	TRBJ2-2	CSVRQVPNTGELFF
-	TRBV29-1	11	TRBJ2-7	CSVEGGHEQYF
-	TRBV5-1	12	TRBJ2-7	CASSFPSNEQYF
-	TRBV12-3/TRBV12-4	12	TRBJ1-6	CASRGYLSPLHF
-	TRBV7-9	16	TRBJ2-6	CASSREGISGANVLTF
TRBD1	TRBV18	15	TRBJ1-5	CASSPPGTGNQPQHF
TRBD1	TRBV7-9	15	TRBJ2-5	CASSLDRGGAETQYF
-	TRBV4-1	12	TRBJ2-2	CASSQGPGELFF
TRBD1	TRBV9	15	TRBJ1-2	CASKGRAGGNPGYTF
-	TRBV19	14	TRBJ2-2	CASSVAQNTGELFF
-	TRBV7-6	16	TRBJ2-7	CASSLVFVAALGEQYF
-	TRBV7-9	14	TRBJ1-4	CASSLGGIQEKLFF
-	TRBV28	11	TRBJ1-1	CASLENTEAFF
-	TRBV2	13	TRBJ2-3	CASSEGITDTQYF
-	TRBV28	16	TRBJ2-1	CASSLIRLGSDNEQFF
-	TRBV7-9	14	TRBJ2-3	CASSLAGVTDTQYF
-	TRBV3-1/TRBV3-2	14	TRBJ1-1	CASSRGTMNTEAFF
TRBD1	TRBV9	16	TRBJ1-1	CASSAIRQGSYTEAFF
-	TRBV7-2	13	TRBJ2-4	CASSLGQVNIQYF
-	TRBV19	13	TRBJ1-5	CASSEGRGQPQHF
TRBD1	TRBV24-1	18	TRBJ1-5	CATSDSGQGDYSNQPQHF
-	TRBV7-8	15	TRBJ2-7	CASSLLGRGDGEQYF
-	TRBV15	12	TRBJ1-1	CATRSPGTGAFF
-	TRBV7-2	14	TRBJ2-7	CASSPFEGDYEQYF
-	TRBV27	13	TRBJ2-7	CASSFGGWYEQYF
TRBD1	TRBV9	15	TRBJ2-7	CASSLGEGGFYEQYF
-	TRBV5-6	14	TRBJ1-3	CASSTQGSGNTIYF
-	TRBV15	13	TRBJ2-7	CATSRDSIGEQYF
TRBD2	TRBV15	15	TRBJ2-5	CATSSGLAARETQYF